The 2 T cell receptor beta chains below all came from one sample that was sequenced in a study of control samples from healthy donors and cancer patients. Only in-frame clones appear in the TCRdb table, and some are missing; sequencing was by immunoSEQ multiplex PCR. Here the sample spans 78,000 or so clones, roughly 84% being singletons. Sequences were obtained from blood. The receptors shown here come from a man in his fifties in good health.

The V gene is TRBV7-8, the J gene TRBJ2-7, with 7 positions matching TRBD2. Germline V gene data show CDR1 as SGHVS and CDR2 as FQNEAQ. Trimming removed 5 bases from V and 3 bases from J; junction bases left unmatched: 16. There are 17 residues in the CDR3. The CDR3 loop reads CASSPSGTILEFYEQYF. CDR3 DNA: TGTGCCAGCAGCCCAAGCGGGACTATCCTTGAGTTCTACGAGCAGTACTTC. Full variable domain (rest looked up from reference TRBV7-8 and TRBJ2-7): GAGVSQSPRYKVAKRGQDVALRCDPISGHVSLFWYQQALGQGPEFLTYFQNEAQLDKSGLPSDRFFAERPEGSVSTLKIQRTQQEDSAVYLCASSPSGTILEFYEQYFGPGTRLTVT.

The rearrangement uses TRBV30 and TRBJ2-5; TRBD1 matches at 11 bases. With 2 bases clipped from V and 5 bases from J, the junction kept 7 bases outside the gene matches. From germline, CDR1 is GTSNPN and CDR2 SVGIG (reference sequence). The CDR3 runs to 15 residues. The CDR3 sequence is CAWSFLRTGGETQYF. In nucleotides, the CDR3 is TGTGCCTGGAGTTTTCTTCGGACAGGGGGCGAGACCCAGTACTTC.